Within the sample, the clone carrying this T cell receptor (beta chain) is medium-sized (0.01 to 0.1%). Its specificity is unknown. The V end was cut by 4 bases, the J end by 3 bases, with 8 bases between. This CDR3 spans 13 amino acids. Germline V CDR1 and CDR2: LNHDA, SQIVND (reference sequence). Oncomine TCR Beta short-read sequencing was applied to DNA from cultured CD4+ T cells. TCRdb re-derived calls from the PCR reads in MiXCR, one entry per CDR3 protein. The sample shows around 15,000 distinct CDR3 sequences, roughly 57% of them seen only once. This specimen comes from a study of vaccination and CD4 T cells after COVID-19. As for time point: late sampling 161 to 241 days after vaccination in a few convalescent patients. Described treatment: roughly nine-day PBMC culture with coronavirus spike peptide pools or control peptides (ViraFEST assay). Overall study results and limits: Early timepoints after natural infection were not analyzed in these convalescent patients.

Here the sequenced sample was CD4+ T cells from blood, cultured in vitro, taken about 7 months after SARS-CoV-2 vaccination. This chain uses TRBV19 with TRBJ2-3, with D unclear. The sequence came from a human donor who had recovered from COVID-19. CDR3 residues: CASSNLVTDTQYF. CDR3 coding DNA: TGTGCCAGTAGTAATCTAGTGACAGATACGCAGTATTTT. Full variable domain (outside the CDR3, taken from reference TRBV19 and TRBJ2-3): DGGITQSPKYLFRKEGQNVTLSCEQNLNHDAMYWYRQDPGQGLRLIYYSQIVNDFQKGDIAEGYSVSREKKESFPLTVTSAQKNPTAFYLCASSNLVTDTQYFGPGTRLTVL.